One sample yielded the 17 T cell receptor beta chains listed below, sequenced in a study of beta chain features in type 1 diabetes. Expressed TCRB transcripts got sequenced, as all isolated RNA was reverse transcribed. Sequencing was performed with immunoSEQ multiplex PCR; in TCRdb, only in-frame clones are kept and a portion is missing. Of about 150,000 clones in the sample, about 7.8% are singletons; the top ten hold approximately 0.87%. Which antigens these TCRs recognize remains unknown. Points from the study as a whole: TCRB CDR3s were moderately but significantly shorter in Type 1 diabetes patients in all four CD4+ subsets.

What was sequenced was central memory CD4+ T cells from blood. All receptors derive from a woman between 40 and 55 years old with type 1 diabetes.

This clone was detected once. V usage is TRBV5-1 and J usage is TRBJ2-1, with TRBD2 matching 11 bases. Trimming took 4 bases from V and 0 from J; bases not matched to a gene: 6. The germline CDR1 and CDR2 sequences are SGHRS and YFSETQ. This CDR3 has 17 residues. The CDR3 region is CASSPSSGGSSYNEQFF. CDR3 coding DNA: TGCGCCAGCAGCCCTTCTAGCGGGGGGAGCTCCTACAATGAGCAGTTCTTC.

This clone appeared a few times. Other DNA sequences within the sample encode an identical CDR3. The chain joins TRBV2 to TRBJ1-1, with 7 bases that match TRBD1. The germline CDR1 and CDR2 sequences are SNHLY and FYNNEI. V lost 7 bases to trimming and J lost 2 bases; unmatched junction nucleotides: 7. The CDR3 spans 14 residues. CDR3 nucleotide sequence: TGTGCCAGCACCCGGACAGGAGTAAACACTGAAGCTTTCTTT. Protein: CASTRTGVNTEAFF.

This clone has more than one count but fewer than ten. This chain joins TRBV21-1 and TRBJ1-6; the table's D call, TRBD1, was not checked against the DNA. TRBV21-1 is designated a pseudogene. The CDR3 length is 18 residues. CDR3 sequence reads: CASSKRTSISSYNSPLHF. The DNA of the CDR3 is TGTGCCAGCAGCAAAAGGACATCCATCAGCTCCTATAATTCACCCCTCCACTTT.

This clone was picked up a small number of times. The V call is TRBV29-1, the J call TRBJ2-5; 8 nucleotides match TRBD1. The V gene end was trimmed by 6 bases and the J gene end by 4 bases; junction bases not matched to a gene: 4. Germline V CDR1 and CDR2: SQVTM, ANQGSEA. This CDR3 has 12 residues. The CDR3 DNA reads TGCAGCGTGCTCACAGGGGGAGAGACCCAGTACTTC. Translating gives CSVLTGGETQYF.

This clone has only a few counts. The chain has TRBV19 and TRBJ2-1; no clear D. Germline-derived CDR1 and CDR2 are LNHDA and SQIVND (reference sequence). The CDR3 covers 16 residues. Trimming left V 4 bases short and J 0 bases short, with 13 bases between. CDR3 sequence reads: CASSSPYLSSYNEQFF. DNA for the CDR3: TGTGCCAGTAGTAGTCCCTACCTGAGCTCCTACAATGAGCAGTTCTTC.

This chain uses TRBV2 with TRBJ2-7; possible D gene TRBD2, 5 bases. Germline V gene data show CDR1 as SNHLY and CDR2 as FYNNEI. This CDR3 is 15 amino acids long. Trimming stripped 8 bases from V and 5 bases from J, with 22 bases between. The CDR3 DNA follows: TGTGCCAGCGAGGGAGCAGTCATAACACGGGACGAGCAGTACTTC. Translating it yields CASEGAVITRDEQYF.

The table lists this clone with many counts. This chain connects TRBV7-6 to TRBJ2-3; possibly TRBD2 for D (6 bases). V dropped 4 bases and J dropped 4 bases, with 12 bases sitting between them. Germline V gene lookup returns CDR1 SGHVS and CDR2 FNYEAQ. The length of the CDR3 is 14 residues. CDR3 nucleotides: TGTGCCAGCAGCTCAATAGCGGCCCCAGATACGCAGTATTTT. Its translation: CASSSIAAPDTQYF.

This clone was seen a few times. CDR3 DNA sequence: TGTGCCAGCAGTAGACTAGCGGGGTGGGAGACCCAGTACTTC. As protein: CASSRLAGWETQYF. The genes are TRBV2 and TRBJ2-5; 11 bases agree with TRBD2. With 5 bases clipped from V and 5 bases from J, the junction kept 4 bases outside the gene matches. This CDR3 comprises 14 residues. The germline gives CDR1 SNHLY, CDR2 FYNNEI.

This clone was detected only a few times. V is TRBV5-4 and J is TRBJ2-7; TRBD2 matches 9 bases. V gave up 4 bases and J gave up 8 bases; unmatched junction bases: 13. This CDR3 region has 15 residues. In germline, CDR1 is SGHNT, CDR2 YYREEE (reference sequence). CDR3 amino acids: CASSPRVAGEGKQYF. The CDR3 DNA follows: TGTGCCAGCAGCCCTCGCGTAGCGGGAGAGGGGAAGCAGTACTTC.

The chain employs TRBV5-1 and TRBJ2-1, with 12 bases that match TRBD2. The length of the CDR3 is 14 residues. V was clipped by 0 bases and J by 8 bases; unmatched bases: 0. Germline CDR1 SGHRS, CDR2 YFSETQ. The CDR3 here is CASSLGLAGDEQFF. For the CDR3, the DNA is TGCGCCAGCAGCTTGGGACTAGCGGGAGATGAGCAGTTCTTC.

The chain joins TRBV5-8 to TRBJ2-7; D is uncertain. This CDR3 is 13 amino acids long. Germline loops: CDR1 SGHTS, CDR2 YDEGEE. Trimming removed 1 base from V and 4 bases from J, with 9 bases in between. The CDR3 DNA sequence: TGTGCCAGCAGCTTGACAGTATTTTACGAGCAGTACTTC. Protein product: CASSLTVFYEQYF. The entire variable domain, with the rest obtained from reference TRBV5-8 and TRBJ2-7, is as follows: EAGVTQSPTHLIKTRGQQATLRCSPISGHTSVYWYQQALGLGLQFLLWYDEGEERNRGNFPPRFSGRQFPNYSSELNVNALELEDSALYLCASSLTVFYEQYFGPGTRLTVT.

The V call is TRBV11-2, the J call TRBJ1-1; TRBD1 matches 7 bases. The CDR3 totals 13 residues. Germline CDR1 reads SGHAT; CDR2 reads FQNNGV. V shed 2 bases, J shed 8 bases, and the junction held 5 bases outside the gene matches. CDR3 sequence reads: CASSLRPTGEAFF. In DNA, the CDR3 is TGTGCCAGCAGCTTAAGGCCGACAGGGGAAGCTTTCTTT.

The chain employs TRBV30 and TRBJ1-5; D remains ambiguous. The CDR3 sequence is 13 residues long. CDR1 and CDR2 (germline): GTSNPN, SVGIG (reference sequence). The germline V and J ends were trimmed by 2 bases and 4 bases, with 9 bases remaining between them. The CDR3 sequence: CAWSRQENQPQHF. CDR3 nucleotides: TGTGCCTGGAGTCGGCAGGAAAATCAGCCCCAGCATTTT. Supplemented by reference TRBV30 and TRBJ1-5, the full variable domain reads SQTIHQWPATLVQPVGSPLSLECTVEGTSNPNLYWYRQAAGRGLQLLFYSVGIGQISSEVPQNLSASRPQDRQFILSSKKLLLSDSGFYLCAWSRQENQPQHFGDGTRLSIL.

This clone showed up many times. The chain links TRBV7-9 to TRBJ1-5, with 7 bases identical to TRBD1. Losses at the gene ends were 5 bases for V and 5 bases for J; bases not matched to a gene: 0. The germline gives CDR1 SEHNR, CDR2 FQNEAQ (reference sequence). The CDR3 has 12 amino acids. The CDR3 here is CASSQGDQPQHF. CDR3 nucleotide sequence: TGTGCCAGCAGCCAGGGGGATCAGCCCCAGCATTTT.

This clone was observed a few times. V gene TRBV28 combines with J gene TRBJ1-2; TRBD1 matches at 8 bases. Germline CDR1 is MDHEN and CDR2 is SYDVKM. The junction had 10 bases not matched to a gene; V was cut back by 5 bases and J by 8 bases. This CDR3 spans 14 amino acids. DNA of the CDR3: TGTGCCAGCAGTCACGGACAGGGAACAGGAGGCTACACCTTC. Protein: CASSHGQGTGGYTF.

J is TRBJ2-1 and V is TRBV5-5; TRBD1 agrees at 9 bases. V trimming: 4 bases; J trimming: 7 bases; junction bases outside the gene matches: 9. This CDR3 contains 15 residues. CDR1 is SGHKS, CDR2 YYEKEE, per germline (reference sequence). The CDR3 DNA follows: TGTGCCAGCAGCGCCGGACAGGGGAGGTATAATGAGCAGTTCTTC. Its translation is CASSAGQGRYNEQFF.

This clone was recorded a few times. V is TRBV7-8 and J is TRBJ1-5, with 7 bases lining up with TRBD1. The germline V gene encodes CDR1 SGHVS and CDR2 FQNEAQ. V shed 7 bases and J 3 bases; nucleotides not matched to a gene: 6. The CDR3 spans 14 residues. CDR3: CASMVGTVNQPQHF. CDR3 nucleotide sequence: TGTGCCAGCATGGTGGGGACAGTCAATCAGCCCCAGCATTTT.